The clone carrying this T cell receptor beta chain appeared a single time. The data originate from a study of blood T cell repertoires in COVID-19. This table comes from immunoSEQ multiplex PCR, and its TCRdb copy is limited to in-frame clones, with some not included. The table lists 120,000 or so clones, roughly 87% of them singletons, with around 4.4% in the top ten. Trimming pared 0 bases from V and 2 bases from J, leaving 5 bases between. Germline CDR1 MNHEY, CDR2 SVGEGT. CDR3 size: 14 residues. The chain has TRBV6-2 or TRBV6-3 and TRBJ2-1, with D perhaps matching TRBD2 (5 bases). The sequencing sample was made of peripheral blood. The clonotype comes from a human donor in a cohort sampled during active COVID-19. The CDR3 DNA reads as TGTGCCAGCAGTTACTCTAGCGCCTACAATGAGCAGTTCTTC. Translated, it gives CASSYSSAYNEQFF.